The sequence of this TCR beta chain was determined in a study of T cell clones after liver transplantation. Profiling relied on immunoSEQ multiplex PCR, and the TCRdb table lists in-frame clones only, not all of them. This table holds tens of thousands of clones, about 80% found once. CDR3 length equals 18 residues. Germline lookup yields CDR1 MGHRA and CDR2 YSYEKL. Trimming at V came to 4 bases and at J to 4 bases, leaving 12 bases not matched to a gene. This clonotype was obtained from a human patient who received a liver transplant. Some T cells may originate from the graft donor. The sequencing used CD4+ T cells from blood, collected 12 months after liver transplant. The rearrangement uses TRBV4-1 and TRBJ2-2, with 10 bases that match TRBD2. The CDR3 sequence: CASSPLPLAGRGTGELFF. CDR3 DNA: TGCGCCAGCAGCCCTCTTCCACTAGCGGGGAGGGGCACCGGGGAGCTGTTTTTT.